A selection of T cell receptor beta chains follows, all from one sample in a study of blood T cell repertoires in COVID-19. Some clones are missing from TCRdb's copy, which holds only in-frame ones; the method was immunoSEQ multiplex PCR. The repertoire has around 63,000 clones, 80% to 90% of them found once; the top ten carry around 1.3%. The sample was peripheral blood. Receptors were obtained from a woman aged 80 or older with acute or convalescent COVID-19. The CDR3 runs from the conserved cysteine through the conserved F or W. A D gene is named only where the DNA matches it firmly. Expanded clones are given a class, and other clones once, few, many or no size at all.

v_gene	abundance	j_gene	d_gene	CDR3aa	CDR3nt
TRBV30	few	TRBJ1-1	-	CAWGYQGAFF	TGTGCCTGGGGCTACCAGGGGGCTTTCTTT
TRBV3-1/TRBV3-2	-	TRBJ1-4	-	CASSQTQIRKLFF	TGTGCCAGCAGCCAAACTCAAATCCGAAAACTGTTTTTT
TRBV7-2	-	TRBJ2-2	-	CASRGGGAGNTGELFF	TGTGCCAGCAGAGGTGGAGGGGCGGGGAACACCGGGGAGCTGTTTTTT
TRBV7-8	-	TRBJ1-6	-	CASSLDSPVTSPLHF	TGTGCCAGCAGCTTAGATTCCCCAGTTACTTCACCCCTCCACTTT
TRBV10-3	-	TRBJ1-1	-	CAISEGGNTEAFF	TGTGCCATCAGTGAAGGGGGGAACACTGAAGCTTTCTTT
TRBV6-5	-	TRBJ1-1	TRBD1	CASSWDRKAFF	TGTGCCAGCAGTTGGGACAGAAAAGCTTTCTTT
TRBV30	-	TRBJ2-5	TRBD2	CAWTTAGGQETQYF	TGTGCCTGGACCACGGCGGGGGGCCAAGAGACCCAGTACTTC
TRBV20-1	-	TRBJ2-7	-	CSASPQGLFYEQYF	TGCAGTGCTAGTCCCCAGGGTCTTTTTTACGAGCAGTACTTC
TRBV7-9	-	TRBJ1-5	-	CASSLDPGVGNQPQHF	TGTGCCAGCAGCTTAGATCCGGGTGTAGGCAATCAGCCCCAGCATTTT
TRBV9	-	TRBJ2-3	TRBD2	CASSVGVAGGFADTQYF	TGTGCCAGCAGCGTAGGAGTAGCGGGAGGTTTTGCAGATACGCAGTATTTT
TRBV7-2	-	TRBJ1-6	-	CASSSRGSYNSPLHF	TGTGCCAGCAGCTCCCGCGGCTCCTATAATTCACCCCTCCACTTT
TRBV6-4	-	TRBJ2-2	TRBD2	CASSDSPLAGSGELFF	TGTGCCAGCAGTGACTCCCCTCTAGCGGGTTCCGGGGAGCTGTTTTTT
TRBV6-5	once	TRBJ1-1	-	CASSFLLTENTEAFF	TGTGCCAGCAGTTTCCTTTTGACAGAGAACACTGAAGCTTTCTTT
TRBV7-2	once	TRBJ2-2	-	CASSTSAGTTTGELFF	TGTGCCAGCAGCACATCGGCCGGGACAACCACCGGGGAGCTGTTTTTT
TRBV11-2	-	TRBJ2-1	-	CASSPRTTYNEQFF	TGTGCCAGCAGCCCTAGGACAACCTACAATGAGCAGTTCTTC
TRBV3-1/TRBV3-2	-	TRBJ1-4	-	CASSLLHENSLFF	TGTGCCAGCAGCCTTCTCCATGAGAACTCTCTGTTTTTT
TRBV3-1/TRBV3-2	-	TRBJ2-7	TRBD1	CASSPGTGGPYEQYF	TGTGCCAGCAGCCCCGGGACAGGGGGGCCCTACGAGCAGTACTTC
TRBV2	-	TRBJ1-4	TRBD1	CASEFQTGPATNEKLFF	TGTGCCAGCGAGTTTCAGACAGGGCCTGCAACTAATGAAAAACTGTTTTTT
TRBV2	-	TRBJ1-1	-	CASLPERPNTEAFF	TGTGCCAGCCTCCCCGAGCGGCCGAACACTGAAGCTTTCTTT
TRBV19	-	TRBJ1-5	TRBD1	CASAGQGARQPQHF	TGTGCCAGTGCGGGACAGGGGGCAAGGCAGCCCCAGCATTTT
TRBV10-3	-	TRBJ2-4	TRBD2	CAISGTGLAEAKNIQYF	TGTGCCATCAGCGGGACTGGACTAGCGGAGGCCAAAAACATTCAGTACTTC
TRBV7-2	-	TRBJ1-2	TRBD1	CASSQGQGRGYTF	TGTGCCAGCAGCCAGGGACAGGGGCGCGGCTACACCTTC
TRBV7-2	-	TRBJ2-5	TRBD1	CAGGQGRAQYF	TGTGCGGGCGGACAGGGTCGGGCCCAGTACTTC
TRBV4-3	once	TRBJ1-5	TRBD1	CASSQDPWGQPHF	TGCGCCAGCAGCCAAGATCCGTGGGGACAGCCGCATTTT
TRBV6-6	-	TRBJ1-5	-	CASSTQQGSSNQPQHF	TGTGCCAGCAGTACCCAACAGGGATCTAGCAATCAGCCCCAGCATTTT
TRBV30	-	TRBJ1-5	TRBD1	CAWATGGDQPQHF	TGTGCCTGGGCGACAGGGGGCGATCAGCCCCAGCATTTT
TRBV7-2	-	TRBJ1-5	-	CASSPLGGLGNQPQHF	TGTGCCAGCAGCCCCCTCGGGGGGTTGGGAAATCAGCCCCAGCATTTT
TRBV25-1	-	TRBJ1-2	TRBD1	CASRAYGTGDGYTF	TGTGCCAGCAGAGCCTACGGGACAGGGGATGGCTACACCTTC
TRBV5-1	-	TRBJ1-3	-	CASSLDLEKNTIYF	TGCGCCAGCAGCTTGGATCTTGAGAAGAACACCATATATTTT
TRBV2	-	TRBJ1-5	-	CASSGQGGSNQPQHF	TGTGCCAGCAGTGGTCAGGGAGGCTCCAATCAGCCCCAGCATTTT
TRBV7-9	-	TRBJ1-3	-	CASSLGGTGNTIYF	TGTGCCAGCAGCTTAGGAGGGACTGGAAACACCATATATTTT
TRBV28	-	TRBJ2-7	TRBD2	CASSLFRMEASGGYEQYF	TGTGCCAGCAGTTTATTCCGGATGGAGGCTAGCGGGGGCTACGAGCAGTACTTC
TRBV5-4	-	TRBJ2-7	TRBD1	CASSQPDRGMNEQYF	TGTGCCAGCAGCCAACCCGACAGGGGGATGAACGAGCAGTACTTC
TRBV7-3	-	TRBJ2-1	-	CASTPSGNNEQFF	TGTGCCAGCACCCCAAGCGGAAACAATGAGCAGTTCTTC
TRBV5-1	-	TRBJ2-7	-	CASSRASPGAYEQYF	TGCGCCAGCAGCCGGGCCTCCCCAGGGGCCTACGAGCAGTACTTC
TRBV12-3/TRBV12-4	-	TRBJ1-5	-	CASTLTLQQPQHF	TGTGCCAGCACCTTAACCCTCCAGCAGCCCCAGCATTTT
TRBV9	-	TRBJ2-7	TRBD1	CASSVSGQGYEQYF	TGTGCCAGCAGCGTATCGGGACAGGGGTACGAGCAGTACTTC
TRBV29-1	-	TRBJ1-3	TRBD1	CSAERGQTGNTIYF	TGCAGCGCCGAGAGGGGGCAAACTGGAAACACCATATATTTT
TRBV15	-	TRBJ1-5	-	CATSRRTVSQPQHF	TGTGCCACCAGCAGACGGACAGTCTCTCAGCCCCAGCATTTT
TRBV3-1/TRBV3-2	once	TRBJ1-2	-	CASSQGADGTNYGYTF	TGTGCCAGCAGCCAAGGGGCTGACGGAACTAACTATGGCTACACCTTC